The clone carrying this T cell receptor (beta chain) was seen only once. Trimming cost V 5 bases and J 3 bases, with 13 bases left between them. CDR1 and CDR2 (germline): MNHNS, SASEGT. The CDR3 length is 15 residues. The data belong to a study of cytomegalovirus exposure and HLA in healthy donors. PCR primers comprised 60 Vbeta and 13 Jbeta primers. TCRdb's copy holds only in-frame clones and misses some; the assay was immunoSEQ multiplex PCR. The table records roughly 120,000 clones, about 9.4% of them present only once. The sequenced sample was PBMCs. This chain joins TRBV6-1 and TRBJ2-2; weak D call: TRBD1 (6 bases). The receptor was derived from a woman aged 35 to 49 in good health and CMV-seropositive. The CDR3 loop reads CASSQGNSDTGELFF. CDR3 nucleotide sequence: TGTGCCAGCAGTCAGGGGAATAGCGACACCGGGGAGCTGTTTTTT.